This T cell receptor (beta chain) was captured by sequencing in a study of cytomegalovirus exposure and HLA in healthy donors (dated 2017 in TCRdb). For context, the study as a whole: An earlier analysis of approximately 640 of the donors reported 250 to 300 Gb of sequence data and 117 million unique TCR beta sequences from about 200 million T cells. An early release that covered roughly 600 HLA-typed donors contained 250 to 350 gigabases of sequencing data and 75 million to 100 million unique TCR sequences. Among the roughly 400 genotyped donors, about 85% belonged to the genetic ancestry cluster associated with self-reported Caucasian donors. The study aimed to test whether cataloging public T cell receptors could reveal signatures of past pathogen exposure. The T cell repertoires of some 670 subjects were profiled by immunosequencing and related to cytomegalovirus serostatus. In addition to the first cohort of roughly 670 subjects, a separate validation cohort of 120 different subjects was used. The study combined high-throughput TCR immunosequencing, statistical association of individual TCRs with disease status, and machine learning to predict cytomegalovirus infection status. In a later analysis, previously published TCR beta repertoires from about 670 donors were re-analyzed and high-resolution HLA genotyping was added so that TCR occurrence patterns could be studied. In the later analysis, no new phenotypic data were used to find candidate immune exposures; instead, reliance was placed on TCR beta sequences and their occurrence across donors. An earlier analysis of 587 of the donors used high-throughput TCR beta sequencing to judge whether each TCR beta V gene segment behaved as functional or pseudogenic. Donor age, sex, ethnicity and CMV serostatus were collected together with the repertoire data. In a later genetic analysis, genome-wide SNP genotypes for about three fifths of the roughly 670 donors were used, and that subset was treated as a discovery cohort. All discovery cohort repertoires had been generated using a single sequencing platform. Class I and class II HLA loci were covered by the typing at four-digit resolution. Typing coverage varied by locus: about 629-630 donors for A, B, C, DRB1 and DQB1; 500 to 550 for DQA1; over 600 for DPA1; 450 to 480 for DPB1. Roughly 5 DR-DQ haplotypes were handled as single units for association and clustering, since linkage in the cohort was strong. On average, 235,054 unique TCR beta nucleotide sequences were sequenced per donor among 300 to 500 genotyped donors of the cohort, with roughly a sixth of those sequences being non-productive. Paper-wide results and their limitations: In both the original and validation cohorts, the classifier was reported to diagnose cytomegalovirus status with high specificity and sensitivity. The 87-base-pair reads could not distinguish some IMGT-functional V segments, including TRBV6-2 and TRBV6-3, so those segments were excluded. HLA typing was unavailable for some donors at each locus, so association tests used only the typed subset. In a later analysis, the rate of TCR association differed among HLA loci, with DRB1 alleles having the most associated TCRs and HLA-C alleles having the fewest. In a later analysis, HLA-associated TCR beta chains were found to be more clonally expanded and to have lower generation probabilities than equally common non-associated chains. In this cohort, only TCR beta chains were sequenced, and detectable features were limited by the absence of alpha or paired-chain data. In a later genetic analysis, a missense DCLRE1C variant was associated with V-gene and J-gene trimming of TCR beta chains, and the association was replicated in an independent cohort. The authors suggested that the approach could potentially be extended to other disease states and immunological phenotypes. In a later analysis, most CMV-associated TCR beta chains were found to appear HLA-restricted, with HLA associations seemingly driven largely by CMV exposure. While some public TCRs were present in many individuals, most TCR sequences turned up only very rarely across donors. A further reported finding was that TCR beta sequences accurately predicted the HLA-A and HLA-B alleles for most subjects in the first cohort. Roughly uniform sequencing depth across donors was assumed in presence/absence analyses, although this assumption may not hold. The sequencing pipeline was judged likely to have produced a cluster of highly shared sequence variants as a technical artifact. A few of the identified cytomegalovirus-associated TCR beta chains were confirmed in vitro to be specific for cytomegalovirus antigens. Specific HLA alleles were associated with 15,000 to 20,000 TCR beta sequences at a false discovery rate of 0.05 in a later analysis. Correlated functional status among segregating V segments might be attributable to linkage disequilibrium, but an unknown experimental factor could not be ruled out. A total of about 150 TCR beta chains were listed by the study as associated with cytomegalovirus. Broadly in line with IMGT annotations, most TCR beta V segments showed up in productive rearrangements about 87% or about 30% of the time in an earlier analysis of roughly 590 of the donors. Assigning TCR associations to individual alleles was difficult when HLA alleles, especially DR and DQ, strongly co-occurred. A later analysis reported that several top co-occurrence clusters appeared linked to parvovirus B19, influenza, CMV and Epstein-Barr virus. Immune exposure information for the cohort was limited to CMV serostatus. In a later genetic analysis, fewer N-insertions in productive TCRs were reported among donors in an Asian-associated ancestry cluster than the roughly 700-donor mean. About 17 rarely observed V segments, including chromosome 9 orphons, were excluded from the earlier analysis of almost 600 of the donors because counts were too low.

The CDR3 holds 17 amino acids from the cysteine to the phenylalanine. The kept DNA is CDR3 alone, 51 bases in frame from the first base. Sequences KGHSH (CDR1) and LQKENI (CDR2) are obtained from the germline V gene. The junction shows trimming of 3 bases on V and 6 bases on J, and the gene matches do not reach 11 bases of it. On this clone: The antigen this receptor binds is unknown. Nothing much larger sits one base from this clone, and base qualities are not available.

The library relied on the immunoSEQ multiplex PCR assay. A mixture of 60 forward primers for TCR Vbeta segments and 13 reverse primers for TCR Jbeta segments was used in the multiplex PCR. A multiplex PCR assay on genomic DNA amplified the CDR3 region of rearranged TCR beta genes. The amplified TCR beta libraries were sequenced on the Illumina HiSeq System as 87-base-pair reads. On the study's bioinformatics: A later analysis tallied roughly 78 million unique TCR beta chains across the 640 or so repertoires, and about 10 million of those chains were shared by two or more donors. Raw reads were error-corrected and collapsed into unique sequences by a nearest-neighbor algorithm in which closely related sequences were merged to remove PCR and sequencing errors. Alignment of CDR3 sequences to IMGT reference sequences was used to assign V, D and J gene segments. For a sequence to be retained, a match of at least six nucleotides was required to both a V gene segment and a J gene segment. A rearrangement was called productive if the CDR3 had no stop codons and remained in frame with V and J, and every other rearrangement was called non-productive. Following IMGT convention, CDR3 was defined as the stretch from the second conserved V-encoded cysteine to the conserved J-encoded phenylalanine. The earlier analysis of about 610 of the donors excluded any sequence lacking an unambiguous match to a single V gene segment. In an earlier analysis of more than 500 of the donors, a V segment was called functional when productive rearrangements were above 56.7%, and segregating when the standard deviation between donors exceeded 5%. A statistical classification framework was developed to diagnose cytomegalovirus status using the catalog of TCR beta chain sequences. In a later analysis, TCR nucleotide sequences were compared against IMGT/GENE-DB human TR gene sequences so that V and J genes could be assigned. The TCRdist pipeline was used in a later analysis to assign CDR3 sequences and most-parsimonious VDJ recombination scenarios. In a later analysis, each TCR beta chain was defined by its CDR3 amino acid sequence together with its V-gene family, and reads lacking a unique V-gene family were excluded. To address suspected cross-contamination and a sequencing artifact, a later analysis removed roughly 640 highly shared, low-generation-probability nucleotide sequences. In a later analysis, a clonal expansion index was calculated for each public chain from normalized within-repertoire ranks of inferred template counts. A later analysis computed generation probabilities with a VDJ recombination model fitted to out-of-frame rearrangements, and checked the results against IGoR. In a later analysis, hypergeometric tests were used to score TCR-TCR, TCR-HLA and TCR-CMV co-occurrence, with a repertoire-size bias correction applied to TCR pairs. To estimate false discovery rates, a later analysis permuted the HLA or CMV assignments 20 times. In a later analysis, co-occurring TCRs were grouped using DBSCAN, and TCRdist sequence similarity was added for clustering within HLA-allele-positive subsets. Repertoires with fewer than 30,000 or more than 120,000 public chains were left out of co-occurrence clustering, as were roughly five repertoires with anomalous nucleotide sharing. The immuneACCESS repertoire file appears here via TCRdb, limited to in-frame rearrangements. These files lack a portion of the clones; in checked studies, under half of the deficit traces to unresolved V genes, and the cause of the others is not known. That table is the source of V, J and clone size, and D and trimming were worked out from the DNA. This sample lists 70,000 to 100,000 clones; 70% to 90% were detected once. The ten largest clonotypes hold 2% to 2.5% of the sample.

The cohort comprised some 680 healthy bone marrow donors. At the time of sampling, all cohort members were nominally healthy, though unrecorded immune exposures were likely present. The donor was CMV seronegative and was included in the group of hundreds of seronegative cohort members. Every donor gave a peripheral blood sample, and the peripheral blood mononuclear cells from that sample were used for TCR beta sequencing. Genomic DNA was extracted from the blood cell samples with the Qiagen DNeasy Blood Extraction Kit. The sequence joins TRBV18 to TRBJ2-1, with TRBD2 identical over 10 junction bases. This clonotype was sampled from a man between 18 and 29 years old in good health and CMV-seronegative. The sample comprised PBMCs. Here the CDR3 is given as CASSPPSGGLSSNEQFF. The DNA sequence follows: TGTGCCAGCTCACCCCCTAGCGGGGGTCTGTCTTCCAATGAGCAGTTCTTC.